This TCR beta chain originates from a study of blood T cell repertoires in COVID-19. Across the study: Acute and convalescent COVID-19 samples came from the United States, Italy and Spain.

Some clones are missing from TCRdb's copy, which holds only in-frame ones; the method was immunoSEQ multiplex PCR. The sample lists roughly 260,000 clones, about 87% occurring once. The J segment lost 2 bases and the V segment lost 6 bases, leaving 6 bases of the junction unmatched. CDR1 and CDR2 (germline): MNHEY, SVGAGI. The CDR3 has 15 residues. The sequenced sample consisted of peripheral blood. The TCR sequence derives from a man aged 55 to 70 who had recovered from COVID-19. V usage is TRBV6-5 and J usage is TRBJ1-4; 7 nucleotides agree with TRBD1. CDR3 in amino acids: CASSRDRATNEKLFF. CDR3 nucleotide sequence: TGTGCCAGCAGCCGCGACAGGGCCACTAATGAAAAACTGTTTTTT.